The 24 T cell receptor beta chains presented below share a single source sample, sequenced in a study of blood T cell repertoires in COVID-19. Profiled with immunoSEQ multiplex PCR; TCRdb holds only in-frame clones, not every one. The sample records about 250,000 clones, about 84% being singletons. The source material was peripheral blood. Receptors originate from a woman aged 80 or older with COVID-19, enrolled during active disease.

V and J are TRBV5-6 and TRBJ1-2; 9 positions agree with TRBD1. V dropped 7 bases and J dropped 4; count of bases not matched to a gene: 11. Germline values: CDR1 SGHDT, CDR2 YYEEEE. CDR3 length equals 15 residues. The CDR3 nucleotides are TGTGCCAGCGTCCCGGCGGGACAGGGTCTCTATGGCTACACCTTC. It specifies CASVPAGQGLYGYTF.

The V gene is TRBV29-1, the J gene TRBJ2-3; the match to TRBD1 covers 7 bases. The ends lost 0 bases at V and 4 bases at J; junction bases unmatched: 7. The CDR3 is 15 residues long. CDR1 SQVTM and CDR2 ANQGSEA come from the germline V gene. In nucleotides, the CDR3 is TGCAGCGTTGAAGAACAGGGGAAGAGGGCAGATACGCAGTATTTT. Amino acids: CSVEEQGKRADTQYF.

The V and J genes are TRBV18 and TRBJ2-5, with D tentatively TRBD2 (7 bases). The CDR3 covers 14 residues. CDR1 is KGHSH and CDR2 is LQKENI in the germline V gene. Trimming removed 2 bases at V and 4 bases at J, with 11 bases between. CDR3 residues: CASSPGGAGETQYF. DNA of the CDR3: TGTGCCAGCTCACCAGGGGGGGCCGGAGAGACCCAGTACTTC.

The chain employs TRBV30 and TRBJ2-7; D possibly corresponds to TRBD2 (5 bases). CDR3 length: 13 amino acids. V lost 2 bases, J lost 6 bases, and 14 bases lay in between. The germline V gene encodes CDR1 GTSNPN and CDR2 SVGIG (reference sequence). The CDR3 sequence is CAWSPSLSGEQYF. The CDR3 DNA is TGTGCCTGGAGTCCCTCGCTGAGCGGCGAGCAGTACTTC.

The chain uses TRBV4-2 and TRBJ2-7; the match to TRBD2 covers 8 bases. With V trimmed by 4 bases and J by 5 bases, 7 bases remained unmatched. Germline V CDR1 and CDR2: LGHNA, YNFKEQ. The CDR3 contains 14 residues. The DNA of the CDR3 is TGTGCCAGCAGCCGTTCCGGGGGGGACGACGAGCAGTACTTC. Protein product: CASSRSGGDDEQYF.

The genes are TRBV28 and TRBJ1-4; 9 bases align to TRBD1. Losses at the gene ends were 7 bases for V and 0 bases for J; bases not matched to a gene: 15. CDR1 and CDR2 (germline): MDHEN, SYDVKM. This CDR3 is built from 19 residues. The CDR3 loop is CASTYQGQGRSATNEKLFF. The CDR3 DNA sequence: TGTGCCAGCACATACCAAGGACAGGGGCGCAGCGCAACTAATGAAAAACTGTTTTTT.

This clone was picked up one time. V is TRBV28 and J is TRBJ2-5, with unresolved D. Trimming removed 6 bases from V and 7 bases from J, with 12 bases in between. From germline, CDR1 is MDHEN and CDR2 SYDVKM. There are 12 residues in the CDR3. The CDR3 loop reads CASSQARRTQYF. Here the CDR3 DNA reads TGTGCCAGCAGCCAGGCCCGGCGGACCCAGTACTTC.

Notes on this clone: The sample holds other DNA sequences that translate to the same CDR3. The gene calls are TRBV5-1 and TRBJ1-5; D is possibly TRBD1 (6 bases). V lost 4 bases, J lost 4 bases, and 12 bases lay in between. Germline V gene sequence: CDR1 SGHRS, CDR2 YFSETQ. The CDR3 has 14 amino acids. The CDR3 spells CASSQGQGNQPQHF. The CDR3 bases are TGCGCCAGCAGCCAGGGGCAGGGAAATCAGCCCCAGCATTTT.

This clone was observed a few times. This chain uses TRBV7-2 with TRBJ1-1; D gene ambiguous. This CDR3 has 14 amino acids. V dropped 0 bases and J dropped 1 base, with 6 bases sitting between them. Per the germline V gene, CDR1 is SGHTA and CDR2 is FQGNSA. Here the CDR3 DNA reads TGTGCCAGCAGCTTAGCTAGCAGGAACACTGAAGCTTTCTTT. This gives the protein CASSLASRNTEAFF.

The V gene is TRBV18, the J gene TRBJ1-6; tentative D call: TRBD1 (6 bases). CDR1 and CDR2 (germline): KGHSH, LQKENI. V gave up 6 bases and J gave up 6 bases, with 12 bases separating them. The CDR3 contains 14 residues. The chain's CDR3 is CASSRLQGNSPLHF. In DNA form, the CDR3 reads TGTGCCAGCTCCCGATTACAGGGTAATTCACCCCTCCACTTT. Full variable domain (remainder filled in from reference TRBV18 and TRBJ1-6): NAGVMQNPRHLVRRRGQEARLRCSPMKGHSHVYWYRQLPEEGLKFMVYLQKENIIDESGMPKERFSAEFPKEGPSILRIQQVVRGDSAAYFCASSRLQGNSPLHFGNGTRLTVT.

The rearrangement links TRBV30 to TRBJ2-5; perhaps TRBD1 as D (5 bases). Per germline, CDR1 GTSNPN and CDR2 SVGIG (reference sequence). The ends were cut back, 0 bases at V and 2 bases at J, with 10 bases in the middle. This CDR3 is built from 14 residues. DNA for the CDR3: TGTGCCTGGAGTGTTGGAGACAGTCAAGAGACCCAGTACTTC. It translates to CAWSVGDSQETQYF.

CDR3 loop: CATRGTGGGYTF. The CDR3 DNA follows: TGTGCCACCCGGGGGACAGGGGGCGGCTACACCTTC. The chain joins TRBV24-1 to TRBJ1-2; 12 bases fit TRBD1. The V gene's germline CDR1 is KGHDR and CDR2 SFDVKD. This CDR3 spans 12 amino acids. With 9 bases clipped from V and 8 bases from J, the junction kept 3 bases outside the gene matches.

V usage is TRBV6-1 and J usage is TRBJ2-1, with a weak D call TRBD2 (6 bases). This CDR3 has 15 amino acids. Trimming cost V 3 bases and J 3 bases, with 12 bases left between them. CDR1 and CDR2 (germline): MNHNS, SASEGT. DNA for the CDR3: TGTGCCAGCAGTGATACATCAGCGGGCTACAATGAGCAGTTCTTC. This sequence encodes CASSDTSAGYNEQFF.

This rearrangement joins TRBV7-2 to TRBJ1-5, with a weak D call TRBD1 (6 bases). The CDR3 runs 15 residues. Trimming took 5 bases from V and 2 from J, leaving 13 bases between them. Germline CDR1 is SGHTA and CDR2 is FQGNSA. CDR3 sequence (DNA): TGTGCCAGCAGCCAAACGACAGGAGGCAATCAGCCCCAGCATTTT. Its protein is CASSQTTGGNQPQHF.

This clone was recorded a few times. The chain recombines TRBV6-5 with TRBJ1-2; 8 positions agree with TRBD1. J was trimmed by 0 bases and V by 5 bases; bases with no gene match: 2. The CDR3 is 14 amino acids. Germline V gives CDR1 MNHEY, CDR2 SVGAGI. The CDR3 spells CASSRGQANYGYTF. As DNA, the CDR3 is TGTGCCAGCAGTCGGGGACAGGCTAACTATGGCTACACCTTC.

The chain uses TRBV5-1 and TRBJ1-3; 7 bases fit TRBD1. Germline-derived CDR1 and CDR2 are SGHRS and YFSETQ. The CDR3 is 15 residues long. J lost 3 bases, V lost 4 bases, and 7 bases had no gene match. Written as DNA, the CDR3 is TGCGCCAGCAGCCCACAGGGGACGGGTGGAAACACCATATATTTT. Protein: CASSPQGTGGNTIYF. Based on the CDR3 plus reference TRBV5-1 and TRBJ1-3, the full variable domain is KAGVTQTPRYLIKTRGQQVTLSCSPISGHRSVSWYQQTPGQGLQFLFEYFSETQRNKGNFPGRFSGRQFSNSRSEMNVSTLELGDSALYLCASSPQGTGGNTIYFGEGSWLTVV.

The genes are TRBV6-4 and TRBJ1-5; D is unclear. The CDR3 consists of 15 residues. Germline assignment: CDR1 MRHNA and CDR2 SNTAGT. V gave up 0 bases and J gave up 1 base, with 7 bases separating them. The CDR3 DNA reads as TGTGCCAGCAGTGACTCCCTTCGGAGCAATCAGCCCCAGCATTTT. It codes for CASSDSLRSNQPQHF.

The chain combines TRBV18 with TRBJ2-1, with a possible D match to TRBD1 (5 bases). CDR3 length: 14 residues. The ends were cut back, 2 bases at V and 6 bases at J, with 11 bases in the middle. Germline loops: CDR1 KGHSH, CDR2 LQKENI. This CDR3 reads CASSPLTVLNEQFF. The CDR3 region has the DNA TGTGCCAGCTCACCATTGACAGTACTCAATGAGCAGTTCTTC.

The CDR3 loop is CASSRPPDRENTGELFF. CDR3 DNA sequence: TGTGCCAGCAGCCGGCCACCGGACAGGGAGAACACCGGGGAGCTGTTTTTT. This chain joins TRBV5-4 and TRBJ2-2, with TRBD1 matching over 8 bases. The CDR3 is 17 amino acids. CDR1 is SGHNT and CDR2 is YYREEE in the germline V gene (reference sequence). V lost 4 bases to trimming and J lost 1 base; unmatched junction nucleotides: 9.

The CDR3 protein is CASSSQGGNQPQHF. The CDR3 nucleotides are TGTGCCAGCTCATCACAGGGGGGCAATCAGCCCCAGCATTTT. J is TRBJ1-5 and V is TRBV18, with 8 bases fitting TRBD1. With 5 bases clipped from V and 2 bases from J, the junction kept 2 bases outside the gene matches. This CDR3 has 14 residues. Germline V CDR1 and CDR2: KGHSH, LQKENI.

This clone was detected a few times. The chain links TRBV28 to TRBJ1-5, with D possibly being TRBD1 (6 bases). Germline V lookup: CDR1 MDHEN, CDR2 SYDVKM. The germline V and J ends were trimmed by 6 bases and 2 bases, with 14 bases remaining between them. CDR3 length equals 15 residues. Written as DNA, the CDR3 is TGTGCCAGCAGACAACAGGGAGCGGGCAATCAGCCCCAGCATTTT. Its translation: CASRQQGAGNQPQHF.

The rearrangement joins TRBV30 to TRBJ1-2; the D gene is possibly TRBD1 (6 bases). The length of the CDR3 is 15 residues. Germline V gene lookup returns CDR1 GTSNPN and CDR2 SVGIG (reference sequence). V lost 4 bases to trimming and J lost 3 bases, with 18 bases between them. CDR3 in amino acids: CAWIRNRDGDYGYTF. The CDR3 region has the DNA TGTGCCTGGATTAGAAACAGGGACGGAGACTATGGCTACACCTTC.

The V and J genes are TRBV28 and TRBJ2-7, with TRBD1 identical over 7 bases. Germline lookup yields CDR1 MDHEN and CDR2 SYDVKM. The CDR3 is 14 amino acids. The trim removed 6 bases at V and 2 bases at J, leaving 7 bases unmatched. The CDR3 DNA reads as TGTGCCAGCAGGGTTAGACAGGGAACCTACGAGCAGTACTTC. Amino acids: CASRVRQGTYEQYF.

The gene calls are TRBV10-3 and TRBJ2-7; no definite D call. Trimming removed 0 bases at V and 5 bases at J, with 11 bases between. The CDR3 contains 14 residues. In germline, CDR1 is ENHRY, CDR2 SYGVKD. The CDR3 DNA follows: TGTGCCATCAGTGAGTCTGAGGCCCCTAACGAGCAGTACGTC. Translating it yields CAISESEAPNEQYV.